These 10 T cell receptor beta chains share one sample of origin, sequenced in a study of blood T cell repertoires in COVID-19. The method was immunoSEQ multiplex PCR; TCRdb's version includes in-frame clones alone and lacks a portion of them. The table includes fewer than 90,000 clones, 60% to 80% detected once. Specimen: peripheral blood. All receptors come from a woman older than 75 with acute or convalescent COVID-19.

V usage is TRBV5-6 and J usage is TRBJ1-5; 8 bases are shared with TRBD1. Losses at the gene ends were 4 bases for V and 1 base for J; bases not matched to a gene: 7. Germline CDR1 is SGHDT and CDR2 is YYEEEE. The CDR3 extends over 16 amino acids. CDR3 nucleotides: TGTGCCAGCAGCAGAGACAGGGGCAGAAGCAATCAGCCCCAGCATTTT. Amino acids: CASSRDRGRSNQPQHF.

The chain carries TRBV9 and TRBJ2-1; no clear D. This CDR3 has 16 residues. Looked up from germline, CDR1 is SGDLS and CDR2 is YYNGEE. V dropped 0 bases and J dropped 1 base, with 11 bases sitting between them. CDR3 loop: CASSVVSRPSYNEQFF. CDR3 bases: TGTGCCAGCAGCGTAGTTAGCCGACCTTCCTACAATGAGCAGTTCTTC.

The chain is built from TRBV6-4 and TRBJ2-3, with 7 bases lining up with TRBD2. V trimming: 5 bases; J trimming: 2 bases; junction bases outside the gene matches: 7. This CDR3 has 15 residues. In germline, CDR1 is MRHNA, CDR2 SNTAGT. The CDR3 spells CASSNGERDTDTQYF. The CDR3, as DNA: TGTGCCAGCAGTAACGGGGAGCGGGACACAGATACGCAGTATTTT.

This chain joins TRBV18 and TRBJ2-7, with TRBD1 matching over 9 bases. Losses at the gene ends were 5 bases for V and 5 bases for J; bases not matched to a gene: 4. CDR1 is KGHSH, CDR2 LQKENI, per germline. This CDR3 has 13 residues. The CDR3 sequence: CASSSGDRDEQYF. The CDR3 bases are TGTGCCAGCTCATCGGGGGACAGGGACGAGCAGTACTTC.

V gene TRBV3-1 (or the pseudogene TRBV3-2) combines with J gene TRBJ1-1; D might be TRBD1 (5 bases). This CDR3 is 14 amino acids long. Trimming pared 4 bases from V and 3 bases from J, leaving 12 bases between. CDR1 is LGHDT and CDR2 is YNNKEL in the germline V gene (reference sequence). The CDR3 reads CASSLAAGDTEAFF. The CDR3 DNA follows: TGTGCCAGCAGCCTTGCCGCGGGGGACACTGAAGCTTTCTTT.

Here the CDR3 DNA reads TGCAGCGCCGGGACAGCAGATACGCAGTATTTT. This codes for CSAGTADTQYF. The chain recombines TRBV29-1 with TRBJ2-3, with TRBD1 matching over 7 bases. Germline lookup yields CDR1 SQVTM and CDR2 ANQGSEA. The CDR3 consists of 11 residues. J gave up 4 bases and V 7 bases, and 2 bases lay outside the gene matches.

The chain joins TRBV4-3 to TRBJ1-1; a weak D match, TRBD1 (5 bases). This CDR3 spans 13 amino acids. In germline, CDR1 is LGHNA, CDR2 YSLEER. V was cut by 0 bases and J by 11 bases, with 13 bases left in between. CDR3 loop: CASSQDWTSLAFF. CDR3 coding DNA: TGCGCCAGCAGCCAAGATTGGACATCTTTGGCTTTCTTT.

The V call is TRBV6-1, the J call TRBJ1-2; D is ambiguous. Trimming pared 0 bases from V and 4 bases from J, leaving 18 bases between. The CDR3 runs 17 residues. Germline-derived CDR1 and CDR2 are MNHNS and SASEGT. The CDR3 bases are TGTGCCAGCAGTGAAGCCAAGGGAGGGCAGCGGGTCTATGGCTACACCTTC. This codes for CASSEAKGGQRVYGYTF.

The genes are TRBV19 and TRBJ2-6; TRBD2 might be the D (5 bases). The CDR3 is 14 residues long. V was trimmed by 9 bases and J by 1 base, leaving 10 bases between them. The germline V gene encodes CDR1 LNHDA and CDR2 SQIVND (reference sequence). As DNA, the CDR3 is TGTGCCAGCTCGTCGGGGTCTGGGGCCAACGTCCTGACTTTC. Encoded protein: CASSSGSGANVLTF.

A single count supports this clone. This sequence joins TRBV18 and TRBJ1-2; 9 bases line up with TRBD1. The trim removed 4 bases at V and 5 bases at J, leaving 17 bases unmatched. The CDR3 covers 18 residues. Germline V lookup: CDR1 KGHSH, CDR2 LQKENI. CDR3 region: CASSLGGGQGLRLYGYTF. CDR3 bases: TGTGCCAGCTCACTGGGCGGAGGACAGGGGCTGAGATTATATGGCTACACCTTC.